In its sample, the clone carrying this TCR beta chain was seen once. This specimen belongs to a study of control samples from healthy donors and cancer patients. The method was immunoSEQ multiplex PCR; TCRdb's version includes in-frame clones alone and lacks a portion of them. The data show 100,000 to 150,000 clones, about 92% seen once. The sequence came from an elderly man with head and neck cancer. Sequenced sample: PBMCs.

CDR3 loop: CASSRDRATNEKLFF. CDR3 DNA sequence: TGTGCCAGCAGCCGGGACCGCGCAACTAATGAAAAACTGTTTTTT. V is TRBV2 and J is TRBJ1-4; TRBD1 is a possible D gene (5 bases). CDR3 length: 15 residues. V lost 6 bases and J 0 bases, leaving 11 bases between the germline ends. Per germline, CDR1 SNHLY and CDR2 FYNNEI.